The sequence of this T cell receptor (beta chain) was determined in a study of PD-1 blockade in mismatch repair-deficient tumors (dated by TCRdb to about 2017). In terms of the full investigation: Between late 2013 and September 2016, the trial enrolled about 93 consecutive patients with more than 10 mismatch repair-deficient cancer types, every one of whom had been previously treated and was progressing. Tumor-associated T cell clones in the peripheral blood of patients responding to PD-1 blockade were tracked using deep sequencing of TCR CDR3 regions.

Concerning this clone itself: It lacks a known antigen. Per-base quality was not reported, and no clone a single base away is much larger than it.

Summary of the overall study and its limitations: Tumor-resident clones, often undetectable in blood before treatment, expanded rapidly after pembrolizumab and then contracted, generally before radiologic responses.

CDR1 and CDR2 (SGDLS, YYNGEE) derive from the germline V gene. Its CDR3 holds 16 amino acids, cysteine through phenylalanine. The read is trimmed to its CDR3 DNA, 48 bases read in frame from base 1. Trimming leaves V shorter by 0 bases and J shorter by 7 bases, with the junction holding 7 bases beyond the gene matches. Libraries were constructed by the immunoSEQ multiplex PCR assay. TCRdb mirrors the immuneACCESS table, restricted to in-frame sequences. Some clones are absent from its copies; in checked studies, under half trace to an unresolved V gene, and the reason for the others is unknown. The sample table holds about 19,000 clones, of which 82% were seen once. The leading ten clones occupy 1.2% to 1.5% of the sample. Mismatch repair deficiency in every enrolled patient was established by polymerase chain reaction or immunohistochemistry. TCR sequencing was carried out for a few patients who responded to pembrolizumab therapy. In the phase II trial, pembrolizumab PD-1 blockade was tested prospectively in advanced mismatch repair-deficient cancers, no matter which tissue of origin the cancers came from. Peripheral blood T cell samples were collected serially, before PD-1 blockade began and at several time points afterward. Blood sampling times were reported as weeks after the first pembrolizumab dose.

The rearranged chain carries TRBV9 and TRBJ2-1; a stretch of 10 junction bases matches TRBD1. The sequenced sample was PBMCs, obtained 52 weeks after starting pembrolizumab. The TCR sequence derives from an adult with mismatch repair-deficient cancer. The DNA is as follows: TGTGCCAGCAGCGTAGCGGTCCGACAGGGGGCTAATGAGCAGTTCTTC. Translated, it gives CASSVAVRQGANEQFF.